These T cell receptor beta chains were read from a single sample in a study of blood T cell repertoires in COVID-19. Assay: immunoSEQ multiplex PCR; the TCRdb copy retains only in-frame clones and omits some. The sample shows approximately 74,000 clones, roughly 90% of them seen only once. Sequencing input: peripheral blood. The source is an older woman with acute or convalescent COVID-19. CDR3s include the opening cysteine and the closing phenylalanine or tryptophan. The D gene is left open where the match is weak. Expanded clones are given a class, and other clones once, few, many or no size at all.

d_call: .; v_call: TRBV9; clone_size: .; j_call: TRBJ2-1; cdr3_nt: TGTGCCAGCAGCGTATGGAGCGGCTACAATGAGCAGTTCTTC; cdr3_aa: CASSVWSGYNEQFF
d_call: TRBD1; v_call: TRBV10-3; clone_size: .; j_call: TRBJ2-1; cdr3_nt: TGTGCCATCAGTGAGTCCGGTTCTTGGTTGCGTGGCAGGGGGCAATATGAGCAGTTCTTC; cdr3_aa: CAISESGSWLRGRGQYEQFF
d_call: TRBD1; v_call: TRBV7-9; clone_size: .; j_call: TRBJ1-4; cdr3_nt: TGTGCCAGCAGCCCCCAGACAGGGGAACTTGAAAAACTGTTTTTT; cdr3_aa: CASSPQTGELEKLFF
d_call: TRBD1; v_call: TRBV9; clone_size: .; j_call: TRBJ1-6; cdr3_nt: TGTGCCAGCAGCGTAGAGGGACAGGGGTATTCACCCCTCCACTTT; cdr3_aa: CASSVEGQGYSPLHF
d_call: TRBD2; v_call: TRBV5-1; clone_size: once; j_call: TRBJ2-5; cdr3_nt: TGCGCCAGCTCGGGGACTAGCGGATCATCTTGGGGAGAGACCCAGTACTTC; cdr3_aa: CASSGTSGSSWGETQYF
d_call: .; v_call: TRBV25-1; clone_size: .; j_call: TRBJ2-3; cdr3_nt: TGTGCCAGCAGACTCTCAGATACGCAGTATTTT; cdr3_aa: CASRLSDTQYF
d_call: .; v_call: TRBV25-1; clone_size: .; j_call: TRBJ1-2; cdr3_nt: TGTGCCAGCAGGACTTCGGGGGAGGCCTATGGCTACACCTTC; cdr3_aa: CASRTSGEAYGYTF
d_call: .; v_call: TRBV29-1; clone_size: .; j_call: TRBJ1-1; cdr3_nt: TGCAGCGTCCGTATGAACACTGAAGCTTTCTTT; cdr3_aa: CSVRMNTEAFF
d_call: .; v_call: TRBV14; clone_size: .; j_call: TRBJ1-3; cdr3_nt: TGTGCCAGCAACCCAGGGCCGGGAAACACCATATATTTT; cdr3_aa: CASNPGPGNTIYF
d_call: TRBD2; v_call: TRBV11-2; clone_size: once; j_call: TRBJ2-1; cdr3_nt: TGTGCCAGCAGCTTGAGCGGGGACCGCTCCTACAATGAGCAGTTCTTC; cdr3_aa: CASSLSGDRSYNEQFF
d_call: TRBD2; v_call: TRBV11-2; clone_size: .; j_call: TRBJ2-5; cdr3_nt: TGTGCCAGCAGCCGACCGCCTAGCGGGGGGGCTTTTTGGGAGACCCAGTACTTC; cdr3_aa: CASSRPPSGGAFWETQYF
d_call: .; v_call: TRBV30; clone_size: .; j_call: TRBJ1-5; cdr3_nt: TGTGCCTGGAGTCAGGCAAGGGGTTTCAATCAGCCCCAGCATTTT; cdr3_aa: CAWSQARGFNQPQHF
d_call: .; v_call: TRBV30; clone_size: .; j_call: TRBJ1-1; cdr3_nt: TGTGCCTGGAGTGCGGGACTTCTTTTCGCTGAAGCTTTCTTT; cdr3_aa: CAWSAGLLFAEAFF
d_call: TRBD2; v_call: TRBV5-4; clone_size: .; j_call: TRBJ2-3; cdr3_nt: TGTGCCAGCAGCCCGACGACTAGCGGGGTCGGTACGCAGTATTTT; cdr3_aa: CASSPTTSGVGTQYF
d_call: .; v_call: TRBV3-1/TRBV3-2; clone_size: .; j_call: TRBJ1-3; cdr3_nt: TGTGCCAGCAGCCAACAGAGGAACACCATATATTTT; cdr3_aa: CASSQQRNTIYF
d_call: TRBD1; v_call: TRBV5-4; clone_size: .; j_call: TRBJ2-3; cdr3_nt: TGTGCCAGCAGCGCCAGCATTGGGACAGGGCGGTCAGATACGCAGTATTTT; cdr3_aa: CASSASIGTGRSDTQYF
d_call: .; v_call: TRBV19; clone_size: .; j_call: TRBJ2-3; cdr3_nt: TGTGCCAGTACCCAATACTCCTTCCGGACAGATACGCAGTATTTT; cdr3_aa: CASTQYSFRTDTQYF
d_call: TRBD1; v_call: TRBV3-1/TRBV3-2; clone_size: .; j_call: TRBJ2-1; cdr3_nt: TGTGCCAGCAGCCCCCGGACAGGGTATAACAATGAGCAGTTCTTC; cdr3_aa: CASSPRTGYNNEQFF
d_call: .; v_call: TRBV9; clone_size: .; j_call: TRBJ1-1; cdr3_nt: TGTGCCAGCAGCGCTCCGTTAGGGGGGGTCAAGAACACTGAAGCTTTCTTT; cdr3_aa: CASSAPLGGVKNTEAFF
d_call: TRBD1; v_call: TRBV5-1; clone_size: .; j_call: TRBJ1-2; cdr3_nt: TGCGCCAGCAGCTTGGGAGGACAGGGGGCGCGGAGGGAATATGGCTACACCTTC; cdr3_aa: CASSLGGQGARREYGYTF
d_call: .; v_call: TRBV18; clone_size: few; j_call: TRBJ1-6; cdr3_nt: TGTGCCAGCTCACCTCTTCCGGGCCCTAAGGCGGGGTTTCATAATTCACCCCTCCACTTT; cdr3_aa: CASSPLPGPKAGFHNSPLHF
d_call: TRBD1; v_call: TRBV5-1; clone_size: .; j_call: TRBJ1-1; cdr3_nt: TGCGCCAGCAGCGTGGGGACAGGACTCACTGAAGCTTTCTTT; cdr3_aa: CASSVGTGLTEAFF
d_call: .; v_call: TRBV11-2; clone_size: .; j_call: TRBJ1-1; cdr3_nt: TGTGCCAGCAGCTTAGGGGGAGGGTCTACTGAAGCTTTCTTT; cdr3_aa: CASSLGGGSTEAFF
d_call: .; v_call: TRBV18; clone_size: .; j_call: TRBJ1-2; cdr3_nt: TGTGCCAGCTCACCTGAGAACGGAGCTAACTATGGCTACACCTTC; cdr3_aa: CASSPENGANYGYTF
d_call: TRBD1; v_call: TRBV28; clone_size: .; j_call: TRBJ2-1; cdr3_nt: TGTGCCAGCAGTCCCACCCTGGGACAGGGGGCTAACAATGAGCAGTTCTTC; cdr3_aa: CASSPTLGQGANNEQFF
d_call: .; v_call: TRBV19; clone_size: .; j_call: TRBJ1-2; cdr3_nt: TGTGCCAGTAGTATAGACAGGAACTATGGCTACACCTTC; cdr3_aa: CASSIDRNYGYTF
d_call: .; v_call: TRBV6-5; clone_size: few; j_call: TRBJ1-1; cdr3_nt: TGTGCCAGCACCACCTCAAGCGGGATGAACACTGAAGCTTTCTTT; cdr3_aa: CASTTSSGMNTEAFF
d_call: .; v_call: TRBV13; clone_size: once; j_call: TRBJ2-1; cdr3_nt: TGTGCCAGCGGGGTAGCCCAGGCTGCGGGCAATGAGCAGTTCTTC; cdr3_aa: CASGVAQAAGNEQFF
d_call: TRBD1; v_call: TRBV5-1; clone_size: .; j_call: TRBJ1-3; cdr3_nt: TGCGCCAGCAGCGGAAATGGACAGGTCAGCTCTGGAAACACCATATATTTT; cdr3_aa: CASSGNGQVSSGNTIYF
d_call: TRBD1; v_call: TRBV5-1; clone_size: .; j_call: TRBJ1-2; cdr3_nt: TGCGCCAGCAGCTTGGGGACAGGGAGGTATGGCTACACCTTC; cdr3_aa: CASSLGTGRYGYTF
d_call: TRBD1; v_call: TRBV18; clone_size: .; j_call: TRBJ2-1; cdr3_nt: TGTGCCAGCTCACCACCAGCAACAGGGGGCTACAATGAGCAGTTCTTC; cdr3_aa: CASSPPATGGYNEQFF
d_call: .; v_call: TRBV18; clone_size: .; j_call: TRBJ2-1; cdr3_nt: TGTGCCAGCTCACCCAACTCTGGGGAGAATGAGCAGTTCTTC; cdr3_aa: CASSPNSGENEQFF
d_call: .; v_call: TRBV29-1; clone_size: .; j_call: TRBJ1-1; cdr3_nt: TGCAGGGGAGGGTGGGACACTGAAGCTTTCTTT; cdr3_aa: CRGGWDTEAFF
d_call: .; v_call: TRBV12-3/TRBV12-4; clone_size: .; j_call: TRBJ1-5; cdr3_nt: TGTGCCAGCAGTCCAGGGCGGCGGCAGCCCCAGCATTTT; cdr3_aa: CASSPGRRQPQHF
d_call: .; v_call: TRBV7-8; clone_size: .; j_call: TRBJ2-3; cdr3_nt: TGTGCCAGCAGCCTCAAGGGGCTTAGAACAGATACGCAGTATTTT; cdr3_aa: CASSLKGLRTDTQYF
d_call: .; v_call: TRBV6-1; clone_size: .; j_call: TRBJ1-5; cdr3_nt: TGTGCCAGCAGTGACGGGAACAATCAGCCCCAGCATTTT; cdr3_aa: CASSDGNNQPQHF
d_call: .; v_call: TRBV3-1/TRBV3-2; clone_size: .; j_call: TRBJ2-4; cdr3_nt: TGTGCCAGCAGCCAGACAGGACCATCGATTACGGAAAACATTCAGTACTTC; cdr3_aa: CASSQTGPSITENIQYF
d_call: TRBD2; v_call: TRBV3-1/TRBV3-2; clone_size: .; j_call: TRBJ2-3; cdr3_nt: TGTGCCAGCAGCCTCCGACTAGCGGGAGCGCTCGGCACAGATACGCAGTATTTT; cdr3_aa: CASSLRLAGALGTDTQYF
d_call: .; v_call: TRBV6-5; clone_size: .; j_call: TRBJ1-6; cdr3_nt: TGTGCCAGCCGAATACCAGGGATGTCACCCCTCCACTTT; cdr3_aa: CASRIPGMSPLHF
d_call: .; v_call: TRBV19; clone_size: .; j_call: TRBJ1-2; cdr3_nt: TGTGCCAGTAGTTTGGGCCGAAACTATGGCTACACCTTC; cdr3_aa: CASSLGRNYGYTF
d_call: .; v_call: TRBV5-1; clone_size: .; j_call: TRBJ1-1; cdr3_nt: TGCGCCAGCAGCTTGCCGGGGGTTACTGAAGCTTTCTTT; cdr3_aa: CASSLPGVTEAFF
d_call: .; v_call: TRBV3-1/TRBV3-2; clone_size: .; j_call: TRBJ1-3; cdr3_nt: TGTGCCAGCAGCCAAGACAGGGGAAACACCATATATTTT; cdr3_aa: CASSQDRGNTIYF
d_call: .; v_call: TRBV27; clone_size: .; j_call: TRBJ1-5; cdr3_nt: TGTGCCAGCAGCCGGGTGAGCAATCAGCCCCAGCATTTT; cdr3_aa: CASSRVSNQPQHF
d_call: .; v_call: TRBV19; clone_size: .; j_call: TRBJ1-1; cdr3_nt: TGTGCCAGTAGTAGAACTACTCCGACCTCGGGCCGGGGTGAGGCTTTCTTT; cdr3_aa: CASSRTTPTSGRGEAFF
d_call: .; v_call: TRBV5-6; clone_size: .; j_call: TRBJ1-4; cdr3_nt: TGTGCCAGCAGCTTGGGGCGGGAAAAACTGTTTTTT; cdr3_aa: CASSLGREKLFF
d_call: TRBD1; v_call: TRBV3-1/TRBV3-2; clone_size: .; j_call: TRBJ1-5; cdr3_nt: TGTGCCAGCAGCCTAGACAGGGTTCAGCCCCAGCATTTT; cdr3_aa: CASSLDRVQPQHF
d_call: .; v_call: TRBV4-1; clone_size: .; j_call: TRBJ2-6; cdr3_nt: TGCGCCAGCAGCCTAACAGGCCCCTCTGGGGCCAACGTCCTGACTTTC; cdr3_aa: CASSLTGPSGANVLTF
d_call: .; v_call: TRBV6-6; clone_size: .; j_call: TRBJ2-2; cdr3_nt: TGTGCCAGCAGTGATCGGGACACCAACACCGGGGAGCTGTTTTTT; cdr3_aa: CASSDRDTNTGELFF
d_call: TRBD2; v_call: TRBV5-3; clone_size: .; j_call: TRBJ2-5; cdr3_nt: TGTGCCAGAAGCCCGGGAGTAGCGGGAGACCCTGTCCAAGAGACCCAGTACTTC; cdr3_aa: CARSPGVAGDPVQETQYF
d_call: .; v_call: TRBV19; clone_size: .; j_call: TRBJ1-2; cdr3_nt: TGTGCCAGTCGACAGCTTAACTATGGCTACACCTTC; cdr3_aa: CASRQLNYGYTF
d_call: .; v_call: TRBV5-1; clone_size: .; j_call: TRBJ1-1; cdr3_nt: TGCGCCAGCAGCCCTCTCGCGGGGAACACTGAAGCTTTCTTT; cdr3_aa: CASSPLAGNTEAFF
d_call: .; v_call: TRBV6-1; clone_size: .; j_call: TRBJ2-4; cdr3_nt: TGTGCCAGCAGTGTAAGCACAGGGTTAGCCAAAAACATTCAGTACTTC; cdr3_aa: CASSVSTGLAKNIQYF
d_call: .; v_call: TRBV5-1; clone_size: .; j_call: TRBJ2-3; cdr3_nt: TGCGCCAGCAGCTTGGGACTCCCGCGCACAGATACGCAGTATTTT; cdr3_aa: CASSLGLPRTDTQYF
d_call: TRBD1; v_call: TRBV5-4; clone_size: .; j_call: TRBJ2-3; cdr3_nt: TGTGCCAGCAGCGCGGGCCGGGACAGGGCAGGAAATACGCAGTATTTT; cdr3_aa: CASSAGRDRAGNTQYF